This T cell receptor beta chain was found in a study of blood T cell repertoires in COVID-19. The CDR3 contains 12 residues. V gave up 7 bases and J gave up 2 bases, with 9 bases separating them. Sequencing used immunoSEQ multiplex PCR; TCRdb keeps in-frame clones, though not all of them. The sample lists over 200,000 clones; roughly 86% were seen once. Input material: peripheral blood. This chain joins TRBV12-3 or TRBV12-4 and TRBJ2-7, with D perhaps TRBD2 (5 bases). This clonotype was obtained from a human donor in a cohort sampled during active COVID-19. The CDR3 sequence: CASTEGPYEQYF. In DNA form, the CDR3 reads TGTGCCAGCACAGAGGGTCCCTACGAGCAGTACTTC.